Sequencing of this TCR beta chain was carried out in a study of identical twins. TCRdb re-analysed the 5' RACE reads in MiXCR, keeping a single row per CDR3 protein. The repertoire holds around 490,000 distinct CDR3 sequences, with approximately 20% as singletons. Germline loops: CDR1 SSHAT, CDR2 FNYEAQ (reference sequence). The germline V and J ends were trimmed by 1 base and 3 bases, with 12 bases remaining between them. The CDR3 extends over 15 amino acids. The sample was also linked to a second study, of yellow fever vaccine responses in identical twins.

This TCR was recovered from a woman between 18 and 30 years old in good health. The sequenced sample consisted of CD4+ T cells sorted from blood. The gene calls are TRBV7-7 and TRBJ2-5; D ambiguous. CDR3: CASSLGTTQKETQYF. DNA of the CDR3: TGTGCCAGCAGCTTAGGTACTACCCAAAAAGAGACCCAGTACTTC.